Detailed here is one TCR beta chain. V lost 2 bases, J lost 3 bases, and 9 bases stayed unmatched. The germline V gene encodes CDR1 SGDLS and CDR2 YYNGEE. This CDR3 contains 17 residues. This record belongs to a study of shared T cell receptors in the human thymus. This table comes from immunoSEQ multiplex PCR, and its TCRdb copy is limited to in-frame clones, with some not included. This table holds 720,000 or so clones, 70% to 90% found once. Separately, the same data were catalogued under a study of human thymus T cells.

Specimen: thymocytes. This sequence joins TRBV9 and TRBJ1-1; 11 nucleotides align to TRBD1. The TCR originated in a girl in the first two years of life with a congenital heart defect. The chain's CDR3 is CASSVGDRGAPDTEAFF. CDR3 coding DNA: TGTGCCAGCAGCGTCGGGGACAGGGGGGCGCCGGACACTGAAGCTTTCTTT.